This TCR beta chain comes out of a study of read filtering for tumor transcriptome and immune sequencing. As for the study in general: R-ISS stage counts were fewer than ten for I, approximately 15 for II, six or seven for III. Per sample, TCR-region reads ranged about 3.5 to 11 million by IR-seq, 85 to 1273 by RNA-seq.

This clonotype was recorded at least ten times. From approximately 400 ng of RNA, a library with molecular barcoded alpha/delta and beta/gamma adaptors was made. TCRdb processed the reads anew with MiXCR; each CDR3 protein has one entry. The sample has 20,000 to 30,000 distinct CDR3 sequences; around a fifth are singletons. Sampling of bone marrow took place during active disease in every patient. This CDR3 spans 16 amino acids. Germline V gene sequence: CDR1 ENHRY, CDR2 SYGVKD. Trimming took off 1 base at V and 4 bases at J, with 13 bases between the two ends. The TCR originated in a donor aged 40 or older with multiple myeloma. The J gene is TRBJ2-2, the V gene TRBV10-3, with D possibly being TRBD1 (5 bases). The sample taken for sequencing was a population of CD138-negative cells sorted from bone marrow. The CDR3: CAISELVKGSTGELFF. For the CDR3, the DNA is TGTGCCATCAGTGAGTTGGTCAAGGGGTCCACCGGGGAGCTGTTTTTT.